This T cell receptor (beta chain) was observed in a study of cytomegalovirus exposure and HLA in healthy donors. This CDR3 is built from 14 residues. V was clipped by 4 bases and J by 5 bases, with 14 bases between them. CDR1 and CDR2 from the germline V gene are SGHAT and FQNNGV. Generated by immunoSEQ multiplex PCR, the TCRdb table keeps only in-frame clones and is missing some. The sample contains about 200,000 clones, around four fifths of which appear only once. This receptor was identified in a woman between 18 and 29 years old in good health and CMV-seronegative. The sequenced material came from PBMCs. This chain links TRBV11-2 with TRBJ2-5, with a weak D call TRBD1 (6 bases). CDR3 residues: CASSSATGQETQYF. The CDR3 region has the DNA TGTGCCAGCAGCTCCGCGACAGGTCAGGAGACCCAGTACTTC. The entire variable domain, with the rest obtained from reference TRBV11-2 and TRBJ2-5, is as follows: EAGVAQSPRYKIIEKRQSVAFWCNPISGHATLYWYQQILGQGPKLLIQFQNNGVVDDSQLPKDRFSAERLKGVDSTLKIQPAKLEDSAVYLCASSSATGQETQYFGPGTRLLVL.